The rows below give T cell receptor beta chains drawn from one sample of a study of cytomegalovirus exposure and HLA in healthy donors. Profiled with immunoSEQ multiplex PCR; TCRdb holds only in-frame clones, not every one. This table has 140,000 to 150,000 clones, 65% to 80% appearing once. The sample taken for sequencing was PBMCs. These receptors were obtained from a woman between 35 and 50 years old in good health and CMV-seronegative. Both conserved end residues are part of each CDR3. A D gene is named only where the DNA matches it firmly. Expanded clones get a size class; other rows say once, few or many, or leave the size out.

CDR3 protein	CDR3 DNA	D gene	V gene	clone size	J gene	CDR3 length
CASSEMGTENSPLHF	TGTGCCAGCAGTGAAATGGGTACAGAGAATTCACCCCTCCACTTT	-	TRBV6-1	-	TRBJ1-6	15
CASSLQVLGNSPLHF	TGTGCCAGCAGCTTGCAGGTCCTTGGGAATTCACCCCTCCACTTT	-	TRBV5-4	-	TRBJ1-6	15
CASSLRAGVTETQYF	TGTGCCAGCAGCTTGAGAGCGGGGGTGACAGAGACCCAGTACTTC	TRBD2	TRBV5-6	once	TRBJ2-5	15
CASSLGDNEQFF	TGTGCCAGCAGTTTGGGCGACAATGAGCAGTTCTTC	-	TRBV6-4	-	TRBJ2-1	12
CASSLYPGKPYEQYF	TGCGCCAGCAGCTTATATCCGGGGAAGCCCTACGAGCAGTACTTC	-	TRBV5-1	-	TRBJ2-7	15
CSVVSAGNLGYTF	TGCAGCGTTGTATCCGCGGGAAACCTGGGCTACACCTTC	-	TRBV29-1	-	TRBJ1-2	13
CASSSAQPGANVLTF	TGTGCCAGTAGTTCAGCGCAGCCAGGGGCCAACGTCCTGACTTTC	-	TRBV19	-	TRBJ2-6	15
CASSPTLIQGDTEAFF	TGTGCCAGCTCACCAACCCTGATACAGGGGGACACTGAAGCTTTCTTT	TRBD1	TRBV18	-	TRBJ1-1	16
CASSLEGKGAGGEQYF	TGTGCCAGCAGCTTAGAGGGGAAAGGGGCCGGGGGCGAGCAGTACTTC	-	TRBV7-6	-	TRBJ2-7	16
CASSTPWGPYNQPQHF	TGTGCCAGTAGTACCCCGTGGGGGCCCTACAATCAGCCCCAGCATTTT	-	TRBV19	-	TRBJ1-5	16
CASSDLLRDKNEQFF	TGTGCCAGCAGTGACCTTCTGCGAGACAAGAATGAGCAGTTCTTC	-	TRBV6-4	once	TRBJ2-1	15
CATSIGGASPDGYTF	TGTGCCACCAGCATCGGAGGGGCCTCACCGGACGGCTACACCTTC	-	TRBV15	-	TRBJ1-2	15
CASSLVRAGTEAFF	TGTGCCAGCAGTTTAGTACGGGCGGGCACTGAAGCTTTCTTT	-	TRBV28	few	TRBJ1-1	14
CASSMGLRETQYF	TGTGCCAGCAGCATGGGACTGAGGGAGACCCAGTACTTC	-	TRBV7-7	-	TRBJ2-5	13
CASNAFSGTNSYNEQFF	TGTGCCAGCAACGCGTTTAGCGGGACGAACTCCTACAATGAGCAGTTCTTC	TRBD2	TRBV7-2	-	TRBJ2-1	17
CASSDIQGYGQPQHF	TGTGCCAGCAGTGATATACAGGGGTATGGTCAGCCCCAGCATTTT	TRBD1	TRBV2	-	TRBJ1-5	15
CASSDRDSPTLYNEQFF	TGTGCCAGCAGTGACCGGGACTCGCCCACCCTTTACAATGAGCAGTTCTTC	-	TRBV28	-	TRBJ2-1	17
CASSITDTGWAYAFF	TGTGCCAGTAGTATCACTGACACAGGGTGGGCATACGCTTTCTTT	-	TRBV19	-	TRBJ1-1	15
CASSARQGDSYEQYF	TGTGCCAGTAGTGCAAGACAGGGTGACTCCTACGAGCAGTACTTC	TRBD1	TRBV19	-	TRBJ2-7	15
CASSPEIAGTNEQYF	TGTGCCAGCAGCCCAGAGATAGCGGGAACAAACGAGCAGTACTTC	TRBD2	TRBV7-2	-	TRBJ2-7	15
CASSPGVRDYGYTF	TGTGCCAGCAGCCCAGGGGTCCGGGACTATGGCTACACCTTC	-	TRBV7-9	few	TRBJ1-2	14
CASSLAGSQLYGYTF	TGTGCCAGCAGCTTGGCAGGCAGCCAGCTCTATGGCTACACCTTC	-	TRBV5-5	-	TRBJ1-2	15
CASSLGMTEAFF	TGTGCCAGCAGCTTAGGTATGACTGAAGCTTTCTTT	-	TRBV11-2	-	TRBJ1-1	12
CASSFLTGKGEKLFF	TGTGCCAGCAGTTTCCTGACAGGGAAGGGGGAAAAACTGTTTTTT	TRBD1	TRBV7-9	-	TRBJ1-4	15
CASSYLGLQNTEAFF	TGTGCCAGCAGTTACCTAGGACTCCAGAACACTGAAGCTTTCTTT	-	TRBV6-5	-	TRBJ1-1	15
CASSHLSNTGELFF	TGTGCCAGCAGCCACTTATCGAACACCGGGGAGCTGTTTTTT	-	TRBV28	-	TRBJ2-2	14
CASSLGRSYEQYF	TGCGCCAGCAGCTTAGGGAGGTCCTACGAGCAGTACTTC	-	TRBV5-1	-	TRBJ2-7	13
CASSDSELETQYF	TGTGCCAGCAGTGACTCGGAGCTGGAGACCCAGTACTTC	-	TRBV2	-	TRBJ2-5	13
CAISESGQGAEAFF	TGTGCCATCAGTGAGTCGGGACAGGGGGCTGAAGCTTTCTTT	TRBD1	TRBV10-3	-	TRBJ1-1	14
CASSSGTANTGELFF	TGTGCCAGCAGCTCCGGGACAGCGAACACCGGGGAGCTGTTTTTT	TRBD1	TRBV6-5	-	TRBJ2-2	15
CATSRQGNDEQYF	TGTGCCACCAGCAGACAGGGGAACGACGAGCAGTACTTC	-	TRBV15	-	TRBJ2-7	13
CASSLPGTSAYNEQFF	TGTGCCAGCTCACTCCCCGGGACTAGCGCCTACAATGAGCAGTTCTTC	TRBD2	TRBV18	-	TRBJ2-1	16